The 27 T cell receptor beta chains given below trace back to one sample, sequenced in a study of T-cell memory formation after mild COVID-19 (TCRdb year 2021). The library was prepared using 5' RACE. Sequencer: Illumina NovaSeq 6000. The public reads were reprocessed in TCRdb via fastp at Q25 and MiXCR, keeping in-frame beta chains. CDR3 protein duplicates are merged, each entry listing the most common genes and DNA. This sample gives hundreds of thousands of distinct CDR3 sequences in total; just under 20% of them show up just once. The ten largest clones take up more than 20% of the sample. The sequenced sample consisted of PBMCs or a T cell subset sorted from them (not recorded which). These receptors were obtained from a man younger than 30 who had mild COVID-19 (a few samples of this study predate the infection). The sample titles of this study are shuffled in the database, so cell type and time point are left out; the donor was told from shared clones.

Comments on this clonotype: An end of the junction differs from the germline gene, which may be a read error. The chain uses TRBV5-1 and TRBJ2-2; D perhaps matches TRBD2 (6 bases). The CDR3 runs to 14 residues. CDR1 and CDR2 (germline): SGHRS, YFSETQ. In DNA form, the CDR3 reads TGCGCCAGCAACGACTACGGCTCCGGCGGGGAGCTGATTTTT. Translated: CASNDYGSGGELIF. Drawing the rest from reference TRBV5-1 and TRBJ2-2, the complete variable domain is KAGVTQTPRYLIKTRGQQVTLSCSPISGHRSVSWYQQTPGQGLQFLFEYFSETQRNKGNFPGRFSGRQFSNSRSEMNVSTLELGDSALYLCASNDYGSGGELIFGEGSRLTVL.

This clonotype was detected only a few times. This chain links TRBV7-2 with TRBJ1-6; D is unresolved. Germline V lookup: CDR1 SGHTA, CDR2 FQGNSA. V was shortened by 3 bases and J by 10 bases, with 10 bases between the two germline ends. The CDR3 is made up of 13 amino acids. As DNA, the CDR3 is TGTGCCAGCAGCTTGCCCAATGGATCACCCCTCCACTTT. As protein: CASSLPNGSPLHF.

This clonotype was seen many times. The CDR3 DNA reads as TGTGCCAGCAGTCGGACAGGCAATGAGCAGTTCTTC. Its protein product is CASSRTGNEQFF. The chain has TRBV6-5 and TRBJ2-1; 7 bases align to TRBD1. The V segment lost 5 bases and the J segment 6 bases; nucleotides outside the gene matches: 1. The CDR3 is 12 residues long. Germline loops: CDR1 MNHEY, CDR2 SVGAGI.

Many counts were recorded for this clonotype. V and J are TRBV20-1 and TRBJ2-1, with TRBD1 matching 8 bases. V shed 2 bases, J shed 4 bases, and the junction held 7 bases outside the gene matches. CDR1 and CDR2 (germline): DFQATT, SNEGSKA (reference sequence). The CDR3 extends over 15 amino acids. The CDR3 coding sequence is TGCAGTGCTAGATCACCGGGACAGGCATACAATGAGCAGTTCTTC. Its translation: CSARSPGQAYNEQFF.

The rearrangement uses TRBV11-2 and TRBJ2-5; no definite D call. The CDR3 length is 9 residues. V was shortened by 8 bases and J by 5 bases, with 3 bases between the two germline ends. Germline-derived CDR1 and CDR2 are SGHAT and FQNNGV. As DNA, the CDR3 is TGTGCCAGCGGTGAGACCCAGTACTTC. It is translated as CASGETQYF.

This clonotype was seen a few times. In DNA form, the CDR3 reads TGTGCCAGCAGTGAACCCGAATTGGGGGTCCAAGAGACCCAGTACTTC. Translated, it gives CASSEPELGVQETQYF. This chain uses TRBV2 with TRBJ2-5; either TRBD1 or TRBD2 may supply D (5 bases each). Germline CDR1 is SNHLY and CDR2 is FYNNEI. CDR3 size: 16 residues. Trimming removed 2 bases from V and 1 base from J, with 14 bases in between.

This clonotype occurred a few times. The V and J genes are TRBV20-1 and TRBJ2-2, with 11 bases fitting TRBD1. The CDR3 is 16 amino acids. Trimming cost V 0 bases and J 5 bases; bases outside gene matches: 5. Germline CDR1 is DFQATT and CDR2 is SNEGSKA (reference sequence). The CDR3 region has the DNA TGCAGTGCTAGAGAAGTAGGACAGGGGGCGACCGGGGAGCTGTTTTTT. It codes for CSAREVGQGATGELFF.

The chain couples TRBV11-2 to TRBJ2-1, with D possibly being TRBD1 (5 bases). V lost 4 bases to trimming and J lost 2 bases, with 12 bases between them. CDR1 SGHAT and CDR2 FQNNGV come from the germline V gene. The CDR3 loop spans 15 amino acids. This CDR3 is CASSSHRPTYNEQFF. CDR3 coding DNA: TGTGCCAGCAGCTCTCACAGGCCGACCTACAATGAGCAGTTCTTC.

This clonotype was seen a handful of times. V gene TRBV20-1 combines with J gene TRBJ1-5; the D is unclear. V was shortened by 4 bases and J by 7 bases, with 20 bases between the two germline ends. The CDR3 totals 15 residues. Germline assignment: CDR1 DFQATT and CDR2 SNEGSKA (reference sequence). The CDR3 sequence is CSAILFGGNGQPQHF. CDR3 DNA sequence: TGCAGTGCTATTCTATTCGGAGGGAATGGACAGCCCCAGCATTTT.

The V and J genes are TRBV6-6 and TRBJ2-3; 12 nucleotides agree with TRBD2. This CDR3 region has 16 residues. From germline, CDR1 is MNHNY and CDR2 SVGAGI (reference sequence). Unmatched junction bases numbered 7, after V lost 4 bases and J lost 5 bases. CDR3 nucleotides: TGTGCCAGCAGTTTTGCTAGCGGGGGGGCGGGAGATACGCAGTATTTT. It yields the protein CASSFASGGAGDTQYF.

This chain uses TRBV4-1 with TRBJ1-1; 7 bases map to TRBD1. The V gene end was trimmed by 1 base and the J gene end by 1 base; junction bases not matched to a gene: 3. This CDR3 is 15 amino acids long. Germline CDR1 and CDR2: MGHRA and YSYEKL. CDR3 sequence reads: CASSQGQGGNTEAFF. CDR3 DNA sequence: TGCGCCAGCAGCCAAGGACAGGGTGGGAACACTGAAGCTTTCTTT.

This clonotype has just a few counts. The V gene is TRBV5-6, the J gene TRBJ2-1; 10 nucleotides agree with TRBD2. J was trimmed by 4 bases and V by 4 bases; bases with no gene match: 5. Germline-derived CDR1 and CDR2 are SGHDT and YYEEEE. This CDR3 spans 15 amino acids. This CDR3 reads CASSQSGGGYNEQFF. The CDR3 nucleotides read TGTGCCAGCAGCCAAAGCGGGGGGGGTTACAATGAGCAGTTCTTC.

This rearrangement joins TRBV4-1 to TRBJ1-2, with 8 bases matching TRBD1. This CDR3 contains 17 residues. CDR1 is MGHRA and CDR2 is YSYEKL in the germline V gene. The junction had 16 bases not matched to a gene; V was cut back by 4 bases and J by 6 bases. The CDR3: CASSPDGGQGALHGYTF. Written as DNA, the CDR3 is TGCGCCAGCAGCCCAGATGGAGGACAGGGTGCTCTCCATGGCTACACCTTC.

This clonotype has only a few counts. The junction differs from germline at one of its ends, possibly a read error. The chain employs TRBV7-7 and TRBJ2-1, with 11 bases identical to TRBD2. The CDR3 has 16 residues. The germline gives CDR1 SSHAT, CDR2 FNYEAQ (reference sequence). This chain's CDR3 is CASSSGLAASYNEQFF. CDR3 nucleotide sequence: TGTGCTAGCAGCTCGGGACTAGCGGCCTCCTACAATGAGCAGTTCTTC.

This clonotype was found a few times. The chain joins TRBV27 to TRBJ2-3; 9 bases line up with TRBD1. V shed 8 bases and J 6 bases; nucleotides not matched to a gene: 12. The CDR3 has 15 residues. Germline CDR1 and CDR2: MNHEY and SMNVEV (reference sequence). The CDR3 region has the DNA TGTGCCAGCTCCCCGGGACAGGGTTTGTTGGATACGCAGTATTTT. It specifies CASSPGQGLLDTQYF.

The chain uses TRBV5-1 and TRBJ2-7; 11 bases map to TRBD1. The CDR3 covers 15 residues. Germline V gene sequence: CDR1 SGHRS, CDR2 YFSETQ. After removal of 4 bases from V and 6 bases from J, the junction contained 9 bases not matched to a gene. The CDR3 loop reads CASSGSGTGGSEQYF. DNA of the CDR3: TGCGCCAGCAGCGGCTCCGGGACAGGGGGTAGCGAGCAGTACTTC. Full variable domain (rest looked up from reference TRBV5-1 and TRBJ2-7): KAGVTQTPRYLIKTRGQQVTLSCSPISGHRSVSWYQQTPGQGLQFLFEYFSETQRNKGNFPGRFSGRQFSNSRSEMNVSTLELGDSALYLCASSGSGTGGSEQYFGPGTRLTVT.

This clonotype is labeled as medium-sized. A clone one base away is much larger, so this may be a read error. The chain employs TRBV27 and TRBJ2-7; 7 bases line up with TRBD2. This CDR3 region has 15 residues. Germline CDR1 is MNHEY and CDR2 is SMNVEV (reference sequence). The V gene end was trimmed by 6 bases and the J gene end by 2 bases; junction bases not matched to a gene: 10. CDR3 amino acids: CASSHWGGTPYEQYF. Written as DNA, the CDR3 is TGTGCCAGCAGCCACTGGGGGGGTACGCCCTACGAGCAGTACTTC.

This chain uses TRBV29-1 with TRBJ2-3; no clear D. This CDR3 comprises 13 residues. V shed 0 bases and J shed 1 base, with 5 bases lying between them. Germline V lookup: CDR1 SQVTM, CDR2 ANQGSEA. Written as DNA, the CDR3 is TGCAGCGTTGAAGATCTGGGCACAGATACGCAGTATTTT. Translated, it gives CSVEDLGTDTQYF.

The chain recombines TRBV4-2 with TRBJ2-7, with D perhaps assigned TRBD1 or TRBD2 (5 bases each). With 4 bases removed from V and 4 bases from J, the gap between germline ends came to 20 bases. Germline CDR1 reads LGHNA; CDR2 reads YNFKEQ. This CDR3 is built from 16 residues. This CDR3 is CASSPTEAAGNYEQYF. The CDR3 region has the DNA TGTGCCAGCAGCCCAACGGAGGCGGCAGGGAATTACGAGCAGTACTTC.

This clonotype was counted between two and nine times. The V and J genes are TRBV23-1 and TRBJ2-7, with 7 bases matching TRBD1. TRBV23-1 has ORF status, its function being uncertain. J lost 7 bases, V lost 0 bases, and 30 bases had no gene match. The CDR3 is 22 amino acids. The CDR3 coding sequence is TGCGCCAGCAGTCAATCTTATTTGCCCCAAGGGGGACCCGAGGACAGGTTGGAAGAGCAGTACTTC. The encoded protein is CASSQSYLPQGGPEDRLEEQYF.

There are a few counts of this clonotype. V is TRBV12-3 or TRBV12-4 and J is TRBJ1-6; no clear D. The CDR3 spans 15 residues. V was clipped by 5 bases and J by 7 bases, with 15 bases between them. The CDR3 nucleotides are TGTGCCAGCAGTCCCTTTGGAGGACGCAATTCACCCCTCCACTTT. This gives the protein CASSPFGGRNSPLHF.

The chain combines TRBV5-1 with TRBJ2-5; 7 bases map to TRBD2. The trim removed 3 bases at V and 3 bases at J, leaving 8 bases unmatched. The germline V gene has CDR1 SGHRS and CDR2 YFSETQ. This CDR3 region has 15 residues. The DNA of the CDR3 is TGCGCCAGCAGCTGGGAGGGTCGCGGGGAAGAGACCCAGTACTTC. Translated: CASSWEGRGEETQYF. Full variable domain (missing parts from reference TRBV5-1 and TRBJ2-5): KAGVTQTPRYLIKTRGQQVTLSCSPISGHRSVSWYQQTPGQGLQFLFEYFSETQRNKGNFPGRFSGRQFSNSRSEMNVSTLELGDSALYLCASSWEGRGEETQYFGPGTRLLVL.

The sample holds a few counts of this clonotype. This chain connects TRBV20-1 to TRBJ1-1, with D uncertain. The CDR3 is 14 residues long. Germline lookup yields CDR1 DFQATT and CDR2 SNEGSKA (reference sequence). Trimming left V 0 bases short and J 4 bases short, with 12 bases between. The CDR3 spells CSARDLEGFTEAFF. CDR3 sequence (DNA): TGCAGTGCTAGAGATTTAGAAGGGTTCACTGAAGCTTTCTTT.

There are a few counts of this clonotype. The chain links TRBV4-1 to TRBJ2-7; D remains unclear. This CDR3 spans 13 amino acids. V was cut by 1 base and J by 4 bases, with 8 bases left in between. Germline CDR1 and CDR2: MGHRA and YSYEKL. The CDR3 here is CASSQVQEYEQYF. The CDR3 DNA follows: TGCGCCAGCAGCCAAGTGCAGGAGTACGAGCAGTACTTC.

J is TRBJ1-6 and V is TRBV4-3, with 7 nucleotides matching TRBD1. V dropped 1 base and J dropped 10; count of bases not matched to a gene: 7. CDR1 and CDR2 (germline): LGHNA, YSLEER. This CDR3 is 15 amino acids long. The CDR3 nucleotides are TGCGCCAGCAGCCAAGGTCCCGACAGGGAATCACCCCTCCACTTT. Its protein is CASSQGPDRESPLHF.

CDR3 DNA sequence: TGTGCCAGCAGGAGAGGAGCGGGGGGACCCAGCTCCTACAATGAGCAGTTCTTC. Protein: CASRRGAGGPSSYNEQFF. V and J are TRBV6-4 and TRBJ2-1; TRBD2 agrees at 9 bases. CDR1 and CDR2 from the germline V gene are MRHNA and SNTAGT. The junction had 12 bases not matched to a gene; V was cut back by 6 bases and J by 0 bases. The CDR3 contains 18 residues.

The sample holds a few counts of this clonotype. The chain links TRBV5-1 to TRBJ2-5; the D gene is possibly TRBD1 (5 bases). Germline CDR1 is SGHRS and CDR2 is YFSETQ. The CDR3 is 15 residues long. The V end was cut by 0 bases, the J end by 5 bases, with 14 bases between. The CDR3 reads CASSLEGSSAETQYF. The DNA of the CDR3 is TGCGCCAGCAGCTTGGAGGGGTCATCAGCGGAGACCCAGTACTTC. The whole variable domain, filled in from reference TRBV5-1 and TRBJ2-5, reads KAGVTQTPRYLIKTRGQQVTLSCSPISGHRSVSWYQQTPGQGLQFLFEYFSETQRNKGNFPGRFSGRQFSNSRSEMNVSTLELGDSALYLCASSLEGSSAETQYFGPGTRLLVL.